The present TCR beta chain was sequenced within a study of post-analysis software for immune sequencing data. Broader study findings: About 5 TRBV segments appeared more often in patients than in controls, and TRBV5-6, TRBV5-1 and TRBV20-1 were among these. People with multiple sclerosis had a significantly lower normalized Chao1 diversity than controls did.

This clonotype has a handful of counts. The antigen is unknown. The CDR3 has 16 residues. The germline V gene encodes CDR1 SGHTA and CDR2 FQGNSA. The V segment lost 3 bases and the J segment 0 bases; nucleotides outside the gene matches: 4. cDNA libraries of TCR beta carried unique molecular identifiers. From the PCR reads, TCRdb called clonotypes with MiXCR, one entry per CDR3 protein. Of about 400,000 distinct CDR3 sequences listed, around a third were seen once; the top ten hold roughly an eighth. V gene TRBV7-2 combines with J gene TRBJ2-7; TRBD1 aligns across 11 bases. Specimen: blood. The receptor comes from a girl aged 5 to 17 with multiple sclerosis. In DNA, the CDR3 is TGTGCCAGCAGCTTTACCGGGACAGGGGGCTCCTACGAGCAGTACTTC. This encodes CASSFTGTGGSYEQYF.